Shown below are 18 T cell receptor beta chains from a single sample sequenced in a study of identifying expanded T cells in peripheral blood. Only in-frame clones appear in the TCRdb table, and some are missing; sequencing was by immunoSEQ multiplex PCR. The data contain roughly 86,000 clones, about 85% of them singletons. Sequenced input: blood. These receptors originate from a person aged 18 to 70 in good health.

V usage is TRBV6-6 and J usage is TRBJ2-5; 9 positions agree with TRBD1. Trimming at V came to 7 bases and at J to 2 bases, leaving 11 bases not matched to a gene. The CDR3 extends over 16 amino acids. Germline V gene data show CDR1 as MNHNY and CDR2 as SVGAGI (reference sequence). CDR3 nucleotide sequence: TGTGCCAGCACTCCCTCCGGGACAGGGCGACAAGAGACCCAGTACTTC. Translating gives CASTPSGTGRQETQYF.

The V and J genes are TRBV30 and TRBJ1-1, with D hard to call. The CDR3 contains 15 residues. CDR1 and CDR2 (germline): GTSNPN, SVGIG (reference sequence). Trimming shortened V by 4 bases and J by 2 bases, and 17 bases separated the two germline ends. This chain's CDR3 is CAWKGWSPPNTEAFF. CDR3 nucleotides: TGTGCCTGGAAAGGGTGGTCCCCCCCCAACACTGAAGCTTTCTTT.

This rearrangement joins TRBV12-5 to TRBJ1-1; 9 nucleotides agree with TRBD1. Per germline, CDR1 LGHNT and CDR2 FRNRAP. J gave up 11 bases and V 3 bases, and 34 bases lay outside the gene matches. The CDR3 sequence is 22 residues long. This CDR3 reads CASGFKGWETTTNRDRVFRAFF. The DNA of the CDR3 is TGTGCTAGTGGTTTTAAGGGCTGGGAGACAACAACCAACCGGGACAGGGTGTTCCGGGCTTTCTTT.

This clone was seen more than once but under ten times. J is TRBJ2-2 and V is TRBV5-1; TRBD2 aligns across 7 bases. The CDR3 spans 15 residues. In germline, CDR1 is SGHRS, CDR2 YFSETQ. J was trimmed by 4 bases and V by 6 bases; bases with no gene match: 9. In nucleotides, the CDR3 is TGCGCCAGCACCCCCAGCGGGGCCGGCACCGGGGAGCTGTTTTTT. This gives the protein CASTPSGAGTGELFF. Supplemented by reference TRBV5-1 and TRBJ2-2, the full variable domain reads KAGVTQTPRYLIKTRGQQVTLSCSPISGHRSVSWYQQTPGQGLQFLFEYFSETQRNKGNFPGRFSGRQFSNSRSEMNVSTLELGDSALYLCASTPSGAGTGELFFGEGSRLTVL.

V is TRBV30 and J is TRBJ1-2; D is unresolved. The length of the CDR3 is 14 residues. V dropped 2 bases and J dropped 6 bases, with 16 bases sitting between them. In germline, CDR1 is GTSNPN, CDR2 SVGIG (reference sequence). The CDR3 DNA reads TGTGCCTGGAGTTACCTGAGCCTGGAGCATGGCTACACCTTC. Translation gives CAWSYLSLEHGYTF.

The chain joins TRBV7-9 to TRBJ2-1; a weak D match, TRBD1 (6 bases). CDR3 length equals 14 residues. CDR1 is SEHNR and CDR2 is FQNEAQ in the germline V gene (reference sequence). The V end lost 2 bases, the J end lost 9 bases, and 14 bases lay between the germline ends. In DNA form, the CDR3 reads TGTGCCAGCAGCTTAACCATGGGGGCTGGTGAGCAGTTCTTC. This gives the protein CASSLTMGAGEQFF.

This sequence joins TRBV30 and TRBJ1-2, with D unresolved. Germline V gene data show CDR1 as GTSNPN and CDR2 as SVGIG (reference sequence). The CDR3 length is 11 residues. The V end lost 0 bases, the J end lost 8 bases, and 7 bases lay between the germline ends. The CDR3 sequence is CAWSVQAGYTF. In DNA form, the CDR3 reads TGTGCCTGGAGTGTTCAAGCGGGCTACACCTTC.

The CDR3 region has the DNA TGTGCCAGCAGCGCTCGGGACAGGCCTAATGAAAAACTGTTTTTT. Its protein is CASSARDRPNEKLFF. The chain links TRBV9 to TRBJ1-4, with 8 bases aligning to TRBD1. V lost 3 bases and J lost 3; bases outside the gene matches: 4. Germline V gives CDR1 SGDLS, CDR2 YYNGEE. CDR3 length equals 15 residues.

The V gene is TRBV7-2, the J gene TRBJ2-1; D may be TRBD1 or TRBD2 (5 bases each). CDR3 length: 17 amino acids. V was trimmed by 5 bases and J by 4 bases, leaving 21 bases between them. CDR1 and CDR2 from the germline V gene are SGHTA and FQGNSA. The CDR3 sequence: CASSHLPQGTIYNEQFF. The CDR3 bases are TGTGCCAGCAGCCACCTCCCACAAGGGACCATATACAATGAGCAGTTCTTC.

Here the CDR3 DNA reads TGTGCCAGCAGCTTGGGTCCTAATCAGCCCCAGCATTTT. Translation: CASSLGPNQPQHF. J is TRBJ1-5 and V is TRBV5-5; D remains ambiguous. Trimming removed 0 bases from V and 4 bases from J, with 5 bases in between. CDR3 length equals 13 residues. CDR1 is SGHKS, CDR2 YYEKEE, per germline (reference sequence).

This clone was recorded once. The chain combines TRBV2 with TRBJ2-3, with 9 nucleotides matching TRBD2. The junction had 8 bases not matched to a gene; V was cut back by 3 bases and J by 7 bases. The CDR3 runs to 15 residues. CDR1 and CDR2 from the germline V gene are SNHLY and FYNNEI. The CDR3 sequence is CASSENGGGAYTQYF. CDR3 bases: TGTGCCAGCAGTGAGAATGGCGGGGGGGCATATACGCAGTATTTT.

The genes are TRBV5-6 and TRBJ1-5; 7 bases are shared with TRBD1. This CDR3 has 13 residues. The V segment lost 3 bases and the J segment 4 bases; nucleotides outside the gene matches: 1. Germline V gene sequence: CDR1 SGHDT, CDR2 YYEEEE. The CDR3 DNA reads as TGTGCCAGCAGCTGGGACAGAAATCAGCCCCAGCATTTT. Its protein product is CASSWDRNQPQHF.

The chain has TRBV6-6 and TRBJ1-3, with 7 bases that match TRBD1. V gave up 5 bases and J gave up 4 bases; unmatched junction bases: 5. Germline-derived CDR1 and CDR2 are MNHNY and SVGAGI (reference sequence). The CDR3 is 14 amino acids. The CDR3 here is CASSQDRLGNTIYF. In DNA, the CDR3 is TGTGCCAGCAGTCAGGACAGGCTGGGAAACACCATATATTTT.

This chain connects TRBV6-5 to TRBJ1-2, with D possibly being TRBD1 (6 bases). CDR1 is MNHEY and CDR2 is SVGAGI in the germline V gene. This CDR3 has 15 residues. V lost 6 bases and J lost 8, with 22 bases in between. CDR3 sequence (DNA): TGTGCCAGCAGCCCACGCCTGAACAGGGTGGGCGGCTACACCTTC. Residues: CASSPRLNRVGGYTF.

The chain employs TRBV2 and TRBJ1-1; no clear D. Germline V gives CDR1 SNHLY, CDR2 FYNNEI. The V gene lost 6 bases and the J gene lost 8 bases, with 10 bases spanning the gap. The CDR3 covers 11 residues. The DNA for the CDR3 is TGTGCCAGCAGGCTGGCGTGGGAAGCTTTCTTT. It encodes CASRLAWEAFF.

There are a few counts of this clone. The V and J genes are TRBV4-3 and TRBJ1-6; D is unresolved. The germline V gene encodes CDR1 LGHNA and CDR2 YSLEER. V lost 0 bases, J lost 6 bases, and 3 bases lay in between. The CDR3 is 13 residues long. For the CDR3, the DNA is TGCGCCAGCAGCCAAGACCCTAATTCACCCCTCCACTTT. This gives the protein CASSQDPNSPLHF.

The V call is TRBV29-1, the J call TRBJ1-2; the D is unclear. The V end was cut by 7 bases, the J end by 4 bases, with 10 bases between. Looked up from germline, CDR1 is SQVTM and CDR2 is ANQGSEA. The CDR3 consists of 11 residues. CDR3 bases: TGCAGCGCCCCGGGAGTCTATGGCTACACCTTC. It encodes CSAPGVYGYTF.

The rearrangement links TRBV5-4 to TRBJ1-2, with 7 bases identical to TRBD1. Per germline, CDR1 SGHNT and CDR2 YYREEE (reference sequence). The CDR3 loop spans 15 amino acids. V lost 2 bases, J lost 4 bases, and 8 bases stayed unmatched. CDR3 loop: CASSFGQGVRYGYTF. CDR3 nucleotide sequence: TGTGCCAGCAGCTTCGGGCAGGGGGTACGCTATGGCTACACCTTC.